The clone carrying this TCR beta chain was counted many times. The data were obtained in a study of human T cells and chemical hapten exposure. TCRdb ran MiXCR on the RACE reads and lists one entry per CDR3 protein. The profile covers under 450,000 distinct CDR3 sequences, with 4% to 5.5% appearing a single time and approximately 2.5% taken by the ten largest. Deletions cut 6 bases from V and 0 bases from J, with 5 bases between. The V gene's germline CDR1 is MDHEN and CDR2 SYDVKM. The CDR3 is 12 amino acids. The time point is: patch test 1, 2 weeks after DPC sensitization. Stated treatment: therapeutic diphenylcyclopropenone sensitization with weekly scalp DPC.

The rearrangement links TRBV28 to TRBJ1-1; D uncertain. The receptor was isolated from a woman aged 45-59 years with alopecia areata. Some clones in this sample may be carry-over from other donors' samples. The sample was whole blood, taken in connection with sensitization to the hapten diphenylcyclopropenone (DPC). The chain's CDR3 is CASRSVNTEAFF. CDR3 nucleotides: TGTGCCAGCAGATCGGTGAACACTGAAGCTTTCTTT.